This T cell receptor beta chain was captured by sequencing in a study of cytomegalovirus exposure and HLA in healthy donors. Study-wide background: The roughly 120 validation repertoires used the same platform as the 550 to 700 first-cohort repertoires (as reported by a later analysis). General study points: In vitro assays verified that three CMV-associated chains recognized CMV antigens specifically. The study designated around 150 TCR beta chains cytomegalovirus-associated. Most sequenced TCRs were rare (though some public TCRs occurred in many donors).

About this clone: Its antigen is as yet unknown.

Libraries were prepared by immunoSEQ multiplex PCR; TCRdb keeps only in-frame clonotypes and omits some of them. This table has 150,000 to 180,000 clones, about 86% appearing once. With V trimmed by 3 bases and J by 1 base, 4 bases remained unmatched. Germline-derived CDR1 and CDR2 are PRHDT and FYEKMQ (reference sequence). CDR3 size: 15 residues. The genes are TRBV13 and TRBJ1-1, with 8 bases identical to TRBD1. The sequenced sample was PBMCs. The TCR originated in a human donor in good health. CDR3 nucleotides: TGTGCCAGCAGCTTTCGCGGGACAGGGAACACTGAAGCTTTCTTT. Its protein product is CASSFRGTGNTEAFF.